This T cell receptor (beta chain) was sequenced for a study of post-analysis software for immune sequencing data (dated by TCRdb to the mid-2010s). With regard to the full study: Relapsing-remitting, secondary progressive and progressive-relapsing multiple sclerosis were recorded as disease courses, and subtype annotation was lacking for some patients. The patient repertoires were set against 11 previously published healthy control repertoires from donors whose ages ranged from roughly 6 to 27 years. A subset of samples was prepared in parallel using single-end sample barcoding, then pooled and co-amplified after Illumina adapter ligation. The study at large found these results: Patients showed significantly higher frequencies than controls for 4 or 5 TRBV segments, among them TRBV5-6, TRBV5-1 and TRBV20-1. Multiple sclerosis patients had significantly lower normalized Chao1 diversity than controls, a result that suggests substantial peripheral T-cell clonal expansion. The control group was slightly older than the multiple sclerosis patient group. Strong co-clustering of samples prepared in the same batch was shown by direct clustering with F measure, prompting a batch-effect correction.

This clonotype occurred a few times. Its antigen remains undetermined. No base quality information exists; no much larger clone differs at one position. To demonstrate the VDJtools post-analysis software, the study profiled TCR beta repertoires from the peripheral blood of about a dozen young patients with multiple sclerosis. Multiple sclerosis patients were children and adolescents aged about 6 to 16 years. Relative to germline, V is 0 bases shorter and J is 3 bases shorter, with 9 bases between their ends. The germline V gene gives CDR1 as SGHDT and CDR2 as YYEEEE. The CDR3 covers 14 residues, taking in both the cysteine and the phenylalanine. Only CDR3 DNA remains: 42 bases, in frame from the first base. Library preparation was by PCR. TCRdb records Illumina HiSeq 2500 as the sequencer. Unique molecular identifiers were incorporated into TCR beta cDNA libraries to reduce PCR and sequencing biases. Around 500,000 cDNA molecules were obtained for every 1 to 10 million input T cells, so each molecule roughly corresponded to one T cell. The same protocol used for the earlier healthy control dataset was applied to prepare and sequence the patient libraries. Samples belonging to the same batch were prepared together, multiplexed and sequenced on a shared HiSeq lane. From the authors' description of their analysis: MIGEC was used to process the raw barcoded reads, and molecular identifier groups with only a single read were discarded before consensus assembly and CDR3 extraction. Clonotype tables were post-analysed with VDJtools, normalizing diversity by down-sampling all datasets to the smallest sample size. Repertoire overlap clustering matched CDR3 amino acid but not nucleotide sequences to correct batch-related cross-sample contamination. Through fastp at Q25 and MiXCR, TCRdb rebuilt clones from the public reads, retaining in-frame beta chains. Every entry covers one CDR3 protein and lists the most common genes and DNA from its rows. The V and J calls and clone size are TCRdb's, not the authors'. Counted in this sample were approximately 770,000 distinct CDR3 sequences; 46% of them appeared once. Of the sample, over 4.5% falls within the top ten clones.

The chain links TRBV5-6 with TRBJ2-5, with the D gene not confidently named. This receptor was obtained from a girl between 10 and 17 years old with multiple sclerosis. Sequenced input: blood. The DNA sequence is TGTGCCAGCAGCTTGGGGCTGGCCAAAGAGACCCAGTACTTC. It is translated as CASSLGLAKETQYF.